This TCR beta chain was captured in a study of monozygotic twins with cystic fibrosis. The junction had 8 bases not matched to a gene; V was cut back by 0 bases and J by 6 bases. This CDR3 spans 16 amino acids. Germline-derived CDR1 and CDR2 are LGHNA and YNFKEQ. TCRdb's copy holds only in-frame clones and misses some; the assay was immunoSEQ multiplex PCR. The data contain around 35,000 clones, 84% of them singletons. Material for sequencing was blood. The receptor comes from a girl aged 2 to 10 with cystic fibrosis. The chain couples TRBV4-2 to TRBJ2-3; 8 bases line up with TRBD2. CDR3 in amino acids: CASSQDSGGAGDTQYF. The CDR3 DNA sequence: TGTGCCAGCAGCCAAGATTCCGGGGGGGCCGGGGATACGCAGTATTTT.